This TCR beta chain was sequenced in a study of T cells in Graves' hyperthyroidism and ophthalmopathy. This clonotype was seen at least ten times. Amplification targeted TCR beta CDR3 regions from RNA transcripts. TCR CDR3 regions were first amplified by RT-PCR with HTBI primers. TCRdb re-called the multiplex PCR reads with MiXCR, one entry per CDR3 protein. Of more than 500,000 distinct CDR3 sequences detected, 14% to 15% appear once; the ten largest clones hold around 4.5%. This CDR3 has 16 amino acids. Trimming left V 2 bases short and J 8 bases short, with 21 bases between. The receptor comes from a woman aged 40 to 50 with Graves' ophthalmopathy. The source material was blood. The chain joins TRBV12-3 or TRBV12-4 to TRBJ1-2; D not resolved. The CDR3 region is CASSLLLGSGNYGYTF. The CDR3 nucleotides are TGTGCCAGCAGTTTACTCCTCGGTAGTGGTAATTACGGCTACACCTTC.